At least ten counts were recorded for the clone carrying this T cell receptor (beta chain). This sample is drawn from a study of neurological immune-mediated disorders. The ends were cut back, 2 bases at V and 4 bases at J, with 15 bases in the middle. This CDR3 has 16 amino acids. Germline V CDR1 and CDR2: MDHEN, SYDVKM. The cDNA came from 5'RACE with 10-nucleotide random UMIs. Each CDR3 protein is one row after TCRdb ran MiXCR on the 5' RACE reads. The data hold about 90,000 distinct CDR3 sequences, with 13% observed a single time. Time point specified: longitudinal time-point 2. The sequence was collected from a female donor with HTLV-1-associated myelopathy (HAM/TSP). The sample consisted of PBMCs. This chain uses TRBV28 with TRBJ2-1; D is perhaps TRBD1 or TRBD2 (6 bases each). In nucleotides, the CDR3 is TGTGCCAGCAGTTTAGGAGGGGGACGGAGATACAATGAGCAGTTCTTC. It codes for CASSLGGGRRYNEQFF. The whole variable domain, filled in from reference TRBV28 and TRBJ2-1, reads DVKVTQSSRYLVKRTGEKVFLECVQDMDHENMFWYRQDPGLGLRLIYFSYDVKMKEKGDIPEGYSVSREKKERFSLILESASTNQTSMYLCASSLGGGRRYNEQFFGPGTRLTVL.